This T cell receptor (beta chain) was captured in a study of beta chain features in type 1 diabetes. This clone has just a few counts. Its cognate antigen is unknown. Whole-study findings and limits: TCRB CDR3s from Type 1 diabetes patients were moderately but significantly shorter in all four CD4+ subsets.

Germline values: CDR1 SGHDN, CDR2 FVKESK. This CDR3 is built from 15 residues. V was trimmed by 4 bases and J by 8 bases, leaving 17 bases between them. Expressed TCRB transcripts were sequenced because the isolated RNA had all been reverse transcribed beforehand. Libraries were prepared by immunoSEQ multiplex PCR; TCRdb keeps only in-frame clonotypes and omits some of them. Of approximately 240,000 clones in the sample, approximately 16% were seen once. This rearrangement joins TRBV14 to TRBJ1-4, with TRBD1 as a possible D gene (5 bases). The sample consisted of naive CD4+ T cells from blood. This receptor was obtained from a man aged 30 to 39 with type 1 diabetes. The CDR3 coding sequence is TGTGCCAGCAGCCCCTATGGGGCGGGCGGAGAAAAACTGTTTTTT. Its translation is CASSPYGAGGEKLFF. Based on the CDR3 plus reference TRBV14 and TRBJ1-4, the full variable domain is EAGVTQFPSHSVIEKGQTVTLRCDPISGHDNLYWYRRVMGKEIKFLLHFVKESKQDESGMPNNRFLAERTGGTYSTLKVQPAELEDSGVYFCASSPYGAGGEKLFFGSGTQLSVL.